Below, 12 T cell receptor beta chains from the same sample are listed, as sequenced in a study of blood T cell repertoires in COVID-19. The data were produced by immunoSEQ multiplex PCR, yet TCRdb's version contains in-frame clones alone and is incomplete. The table shows roughly 190,000 clones, with around 87% occurring only once. Sample: peripheral blood. These receptor sequences come from a man aged 18-30 years with active or convalescent COVID-19.

The chain couples TRBV20-1 to TRBJ2-7, with D tentatively TRBD2 (5 bases). This CDR3 has 12 residues. Germline V gene sequence: CDR1 DFQATT, CDR2 SNEGSKA (reference sequence). Trimming pared 3 bases from V and 0 bases from J, leaving 6 bases between. The CDR3: CSASTSSYEQYF. CDR3 coding DNA: TGCAGTGCTAGTACTAGCTCCTACGAGCAGTACTTC.

This clone came up a few times. This chain joins TRBV19 and TRBJ1-1, with 9 nucleotides matching TRBD1. The V and J ends lost 5 bases and 0 bases, in that order; junction bases with no gene match: 10. The length of the CDR3 is 17 residues. CDR1 is LNHDA, CDR2 SQIVND, per germline (reference sequence). Written as DNA, the CDR3 is TGTGCCAGTAGTTCGACGCCCGGGACAGGGCTGAACACTGAAGCTTTCTTT. This sequence encodes CASSSTPGTGLNTEAFF.

This chain connects TRBV7-2 to TRBJ2-7, with D perhaps matching TRBD2 (6 bases). Germline-derived CDR1 and CDR2 are SGHTA and FQGNSA. V was trimmed by 5 bases and J by 2 bases, leaving 13 bases between them. The CDR3 is made up of 14 amino acids. CDR3 sequence (DNA): TGTGCCAGCAGCCCGTGGACTACCGCCTACGAGCAGTACTTC. This sequence encodes CASSPWTTAYEQYF.

The rearrangement joins TRBV10-3 to TRBJ1-6, with 9 bases lining up with TRBD1. CDR1 is ENHRY and CDR2 is SYGVKD in the germline V gene. J was trimmed by 6 bases and V by 5 bases; bases with no gene match: 5. The CDR3 length is 15 residues. The CDR3 region is CAISTDRGRNSPLHF. For the CDR3, the DNA is TGTGCCATCAGTACGGACAGGGGTCGTAATTCACCCCTCCACTTT.

The rearrangement joins TRBV5-1 to TRBJ2-1; 7 nucleotides line up with TRBD2. Unmatched junction bases numbered 15, after V lost 0 bases and J lost 6 bases. CDR3 length equals 18 residues. The V gene's germline CDR1 is SGHRS and CDR2 YFSETQ. CDR3 DNA: TGCGCCAGCAGCTTGGCCGTCGGGGGGAGAGGGTCCCGCAATGAGCAGTTCTTC. Its protein is CASSLAVGGRGSRNEQFF.

This clone was counted only a few times. The chain joins TRBV29-1 to TRBJ1-2; the match to TRBD1 covers 8 bases. This CDR3 is 14 amino acids long. Germline assignment: CDR1 SQVTM and CDR2 ANQGSEA. With V trimmed by 6 bases and J by 4 bases, 10 bases remained unmatched. The chain's CDR3 is CSVVQGGYSYGYTF. The CDR3 region has the DNA TGCAGCGTCGTACAGGGGGGGTATAGCTATGGCTACACCTTC.

V usage is TRBV7-9 and J usage is TRBJ1-1, with a weak D call TRBD1 (5 bases). This CDR3 spans 14 amino acids. V gave up 4 bases and J gave up 4 bases, with 13 bases separating them. Per the germline V gene, CDR1 is SEHNR and CDR2 is FQNEAQ (reference sequence). The CDR3 nucleotides read TGTGCCAGCAGCTCCATAGGGGTGAGCACTGAAGCTTTCTTT. It is translated as CASSSIGVSTEAFF. The full variable domain, completed using reference TRBV7-9 and TRBJ1-1, is DTGVSQNPRHKITKRGQNVTFRCDPISEHNRLYWYRQTLGQGPEFLTYFQNEAQLEKSRLLSDRFSAERPKGSFSTLEIQRTEQGDSAMYLCASSSIGVSTEAFFGQGTRLTVV.

The V and J genes are TRBV15 and TRBJ2-1; 12 bases fit TRBD1. Germline V gives CDR1 LNHNV, CDR2 YYDKDF (reference sequence). The CDR3 is made up of 14 amino acids. The J segment lost 7 bases and the V segment lost 3 bases, leaving 1 base of the junction unmatched. The DNA of the CDR3 is TGTGCCACCAGCAGGGGACAGGGGGCAAATGAGCAGTTCTTC. Its protein is CATSRGQGANEQFF.

This CDR3 is CASSFGLAVLRYEQYF. In nucleotides, the CDR3 is TGTGCCAGCAGCTTCGGATTAGCGGTTTTGAGATACGAGCAGTACTTC. This rearrangement joins TRBV7-2 to TRBJ2-7; D may be TRBD2 (6 bases). The CDR3 runs to 16 residues. CDR1 and CDR2 (germline): SGHTA, FQGNSA. V was cut by 3 bases and J by 4 bases, with 19 bases left in between.

In its sample, this clone was seen once. This sequence joins TRBV12-5 and TRBJ2-5; possible D gene TRBD2, 5 bases. Trimming removed 6 bases at V and 7 bases at J, with 12 bases between. The CDR3 loop spans 12 amino acids. The V gene's germline CDR1 is LGHNT and CDR2 FRNRAP. This chain's CDR3 is CASGLQRGTQYF. The CDR3, as DNA: TGTGCTAGTGGCTTGCAACGGGGGACCCAGTACTTC.

This chain links TRBV6-5 with TRBJ1-2; D call uncertain. The CDR3 consists of 14 residues. CDR1 MNHEY and CDR2 SVGAGI come from the germline V gene. With 6 bases removed from V and 1 base from J, the gap between germline ends came to 12 bases. CDR3 in amino acids: CASSQSTVNYGYTF. The CDR3 coding sequence is TGTGCCAGCAGCCAAAGTACGGTTAACTATGGCTACACCTTC.

This sequence joins TRBV27 and TRBJ1-5; D not certain. V was clipped by 8 bases and J by 0 bases, with 8 bases between them. The CDR3 is 13 residues long. CDR1 and CDR2 (germline): MNHEY, SMNVEV (reference sequence). This CDR3 reads CASGQYSNQPQHF. CDR3 DNA: TGTGCCAGCGGGCAGTATAGCAATCAGCCCCAGCATTTT.